The text below deals with one T cell receptor beta chain. Its target antigen remains unknown. Qualities for individual bases were not recorded, and no much larger clone is one base off. CDR1 and CDR2 are drawn from the germline V gene (reference sequence): LGHDT, YNNKEL. The CDR3 goes from the cysteine to the phenylalanine over 15 residues. Only the CDR3 part of the read is kept: 45 bases, read in frame from the first base. Relative to germline, V is 1 base shorter and J is 10 bases shorter, with 16 bases between their ends. DNA from uncultured naive and memory CD4+ T cells underwent immunoSEQ TCR-beta sequencing at deep resolution. As for the authors' bioinformatics: During preprocessing, nonproductive sequences were removed, as were CDR3s that did not start with C, did not end with F or W, or were shorter than 7 amino acids. Cultured and uncultured naive and memory CD4+ repertoires were searched for CDR3s previously identified as spike- and CEF-reactive. Pairwise Levenshtein distance, computed with the stringdist R package after three terminal residues were trimmed from each end, was used as the measure of CDR3 homology. TCRdb stores this immuneACCESS table with in-frame sequences only. Part of the clones is absent; in the studies checked, under half of the shortfall reflects unresolved V genes, and no reason is known for the rest. V, J and clone size derive from that table, while D and trimming were established from the DNA sequence. The table for this sample lists 60,000 to 75,000 clones; 80% to 95% of them were counted only once. The top ten clones comprise approximately 0.21% of the sample.

This record belongs to a study of CD4 T cells in relation to SARS-CoV-2 and coronaviruses (dated by TCRdb to about 2021). Looking at the study overall: Patient-derived lymphoblastoid cell lines were used to map the HLA restriction of shared crossreactive spike epitopes. The study assessed, at the TCR clonotype level, memory CD4+ T cell crossreactivity between SARS-CoV-2 and common cold coronavirus spike proteins. A different TCR-beta assay, based on Illumina, was used to sequence expansion assays from other donors in the study. The Adaptive Biotechnologies TCR-sequencing kit was used to sequence samples from a few pre-COVID donors and the naive versus memory experiments, whereas other data were Illumina-based.

CD4+ T cells from unexposed donors were collected before the COVID-19 pandemic (2011-2018). Naive and memory CD4+ T cells were separated from cryopreserved PBMCs by first enriching for CD4 and then performing EasySep naive CD4+ T cell enrichment. Leukapheresis product for the unexposed donors was purchased commercially. PBMCs were isolated from leukapheresis product or whole blood by Ficoll-Paque PLUS gradient centrifugation. PBMCs were either cryopreserved at -140°C or used fresh in the expansion assay. The QIAamp Micro DNA Kit was used to extract genomic DNA from the CD4+ T cells. Results and caveats for the whole study, not just this receptor: Sequencing naive versus memory cells indicated that the assay picks up memory recall responses, not primary responses primed during culture. Around two thirds of donors had memory CD4+ clonotypes that crossrecognized SARS-CoV-2 and at least one common cold coronavirus spike. Crossreactivity analysis was centred on spike protein, so crossreactivity against other viral proteins was not assessed. Significantly weaker SARS-CoV-2-driven expansion was shown by crossreactive clones than by monoreactive clones, consistent with antigenic imprinting. No donor contributed both pre-pandemic and post-infection samples, which limited tracing the source of pre-existing responses. The study was constrained by small numbers of patients and of tested TCRs.

The chain employs TRBV3-1 (or the pseudogene TRBV3-2) and TRBJ2-2; no D gene call is confident. The receptor's source is a human donor in good health. Material: naive CD4+ T cells from PBMCs. The cell subset or site label, read with the paper, signifies: naive CD4+ T cells isolated by negative enrichment. The DNA sequence is given as TGTGCCAGCAGCCAAGCTCGAGGAGATGGAGTGGAGCTGTTTTTT. Translated, it reads CASSQARGDGVELFF.